Presented here are 20 T cell receptor beta chains from one specimen sequenced in a study of human T cells and chemical hapten exposure. Time point specified: patch test 1, 2 weeks after DPC sensitization. Treatment in this sample: therapeutic diphenylcyclopropenone sensitization with weekly scalp DPC. TCRdb recomputed calls from the RACE reads with MiXCR, one row per CDR3 protein. The data contain roughly 200,000 distinct CDR3 sequences, 20% to 25% of them singletons. The sequencing used whole blood, collected in connection with sensitization to the hapten diphenylcyclopropenone (DPC). The receptors were gathered from a woman aged 50 to 60 with alopecia areata. Some clones in this sample may be carry-over from other donors' samples.

The sample holds a few counts of this clonotype. The genes are TRBV7-6 and TRBJ2-3, with D unresolved. Trimming cost V 5 bases and J 4 bases, with 10 bases left between them. Germline lookup yields CDR1 SGHVS and CDR2 FNYEAQ. The CDR3 extends over 13 amino acids. The CDR3 nucleotides read TGTGCCAGCAGCCCCCTTAGAGCAGATACGCAGTATTTT. This translates into CASSPLRADTQYF. Full variable domain (missing parts from reference TRBV7-6 and TRBJ2-3): GAGVSQSPRYKVTKRGQDVALRCDPISGHVSLYWYRQALGQGPEFLTYFNYEAQQDKSGLPNDRFSAERPEGSISTLTIQRTEQRDSAMYRCASSPLRADTQYFGPGTRLTVL.

The chain links TRBV20-1 to TRBJ2-3; TRBD2 agrees at 11 bases. CDR1 is DFQATT and CDR2 is SNEGSKA in the germline V gene (reference sequence). The CDR3 extends over 17 amino acids. The V and J ends lost 0 bases and 4 bases, in that order; junction bases with no gene match: 9. Written as DNA, the CDR3 is TGCAGTGCTAGAGATAGGGCTAGCGGGAGGCCGCCAGATACGCAGTATTTT. This sequence encodes CSARDRASGRPPDTQYF.

The chain uses TRBV24-1 and TRBJ2-3, with D unresolved. Germline V gene sequence: CDR1 KGHDR, CDR2 SFDVKD. The germline V and J ends were trimmed by 0 bases and 0 bases, with 6 bases remaining between them. The CDR3 covers 15 residues. Here the CDR3 DNA reads TGTGCCACCAGTGATTTGAAGAGGAGCACAGATACGCAGTATTTT. Residues: CATSDLKRSTDTQYF.

This clonotype showed up just a few times. The V and J genes are TRBV4-1 and TRBJ2-6, with TRBD2 matching over 7 bases. V was clipped by 0 bases and J by 3 bases; unmatched bases: 11. Germline CDR1 MGHRA, CDR2 YSYEKL. There are 19 residues in the CDR3. This CDR3 is CASSQDSWEGTFGANVLTF. The CDR3 bases are TGCGCCAGCAGCCAAGATAGTTGGGAGGGAACGTTTGGGGCCAACGTCCTGACTTTC.

This clonotype has a handful of counts. This rearrangement joins TRBV29-1 to TRBJ2-3; TRBD1 agrees at 9 bases. Germline V gene data show CDR1 as SQVTM and CDR2 as ANQGSEA. CDR3 length: 15 amino acids. Trimming took 6 bases from V and 4 from J; bases not matched to a gene: 11. The CDR3 nucleotides are TGCAGCGTCCCTCCGACAGGGGGGTACGCAGATACGCAGTATTTT. Its translation: CSVPPTGGYADTQYF.

This clonotype appeared a few times. The chain recombines TRBV5-1 with TRBJ1-4, with a possible D match to TRBD1 (5 bases). The CDR3 contains 14 residues. Germline V gene sequence: CDR1 SGHRS, CDR2 YFSETQ. V dropped 5 bases and J dropped 5 bases, with 13 bases sitting between them. Here the CDR3 reads CASRGTAGNEKLFF. In nucleotides, the CDR3 is TGCGCCAGCAGAGGGACGGCTGGGAATGAAAAACTGTTTTTT.

This chain links TRBV27 with TRBJ1-1, with D tentatively TRBD1 (5 bases). Germline CDR1 reads MNHEY; CDR2 reads SMNVEV (reference sequence). V dropped 6 bases and J dropped 5 bases, with 10 bases sitting between them. The CDR3 spans 12 residues. CDR3 region: CASSAGRTEAFF. The DNA of the CDR3 is TGTGCCAGCAGCGCAGGGAGGACTGAAGCTTTCTTT.

Only a few counts were recorded for this clonotype. V gene TRBV6-5 combines with J gene TRBJ1-6; a possible D gene is TRBD1 (5 bases). CDR1 is MNHEY, CDR2 SVGAGI, per germline. The CDR3 length is 14 residues. Trimming shortened V by 5 bases and J by 5 bases, and 10 bases separated the two germline ends. The CDR3 here is CASSPRQNNSPLHF. In nucleotides, the CDR3 is TGTGCCAGCAGTCCCCGACAGAATAATTCACCCCTCCACTTT.

This clonotype came up a few times. The chain has TRBV4-1 and TRBJ2-1; 15 bases align to TRBD2. J gave up 7 bases and V 3 bases, and 1 base lay outside the gene matches. Germline V gives CDR1 MGHRA, CDR2 YSYEKL. The CDR3 is made up of 15 amino acids. The CDR3 nucleotides are TGCGCCAGCAGCCACGGACTAGCGGGAGGGAATGAGCAGTTCTTC. As protein: CASSHGLAGGNEQFF.

This sequence joins TRBV5-1 and TRBJ2-2; 10 positions agree with TRBD2. The CDR3 sequence is 17 residues long. Germline V gives CDR1 SGHRS, CDR2 YFSETQ. V shed 5 bases and J 5 bases; nucleotides not matched to a gene: 12. Here the CDR3 reads CASSSPSGSFGTGELFF. In DNA form, the CDR3 reads TGCGCCAGCAGTTCCCCTAGCGGGAGTTTTGGAACCGGGGAGCTGTTTTTT. The full variable domain, with the rest looked up from reference TRBV5-1 and TRBJ2-2, is KAGVTQTPRYLIKTRGQQVTLSCSPISGHRSVSWYQQTPGQGLQFLFEYFSETQRNKGNFPGRFSGRQFSNSRSEMNVSTLELGDSALYLCASSSPSGSFGTGELFFGEGSRLTVL.

The chain links TRBV7-8 to TRBJ1-1; D uncertain. Trimming removed 0 bases at V and 5 bases at J, with 16 bases between. Germline V lookup: CDR1 SGHVS, CDR2 FQNEAQ. This CDR3 region has 16 residues. The CDR3 here is CASSLAAVGRLTEAFF. The CDR3 DNA follows: TGTGCCAGCAGCTTAGCAGCCGTAGGACGGCTTACTGAAGCTTTCTTT.

This clonotype was seen a handful of times. The chain couples TRBV2 to TRBJ1-2, with D perhaps TRBD1 (6 bases). The V end lost 4 bases, the J end lost 4 bases, and 16 bases lay between the germline ends. The germline CDR1 and CDR2 sequences are SNHLY and FYNNEI. The CDR3 runs 15 residues. The CDR3 sequence: CASSGFRRGGYGYTF. The CDR3 nucleotides read TGTGCCAGCAGTGGGTTTCGCAGGGGAGGCTATGGCTACACCTTC.

The CDR3 DNA follows: TGCAGCGTTGCGATAGCGGGGGATGGGGAGCAGTTCTTC. It specifies CSVAIAGDGEQFF. The chain links TRBV29-1 to TRBJ2-1; 9 nucleotides match TRBD2. Trimming removed 4 bases from V and 10 bases from J; junction bases left unmatched: 8. Germline V lookup: CDR1 SQVTM, CDR2 ANQGSEA. The CDR3 has 13 residues.

A few counts support this clonotype. The chain carries TRBV14 and TRBJ2-1; D unresolved. V shed 2 bases and J shed 0 bases, with 2 bases lying between them. Germline V CDR1 and CDR2: SGHDN, FVKESK. The CDR3 length is 13 residues. CDR3 DNA: TGTGCCAGCAGCCAAAACTCCTACAATGAGCAGTTCTTC. Translating it yields CASSQNSYNEQFF.

This clonotype was seen more than once but under ten times. J is TRBJ2-5 and V is TRBV29-1; 10 nucleotides align to TRBD1. Per the germline V gene, CDR1 is SQVTM and CDR2 is ANQGSEA. J lost 3 bases, V lost 6 bases, and 1 base had no gene match. This CDR3 is built from 12 residues. In nucleotides, the CDR3 is TGCAGCGTCGGGACAGGGGAAGAGACCCAGTACTTC. Translating gives CSVGTGEETQYF.

CDR3 in amino acids: CSVTGAKNIQYF. The CDR3 DNA sequence: TGCAGCGTTACAGGGGCCAAAAACATTCAGTACTTC. This sequence joins TRBV29-1 and TRBJ2-4, with D perhaps matching TRBD1 (6 bases). V lost 5 bases, J lost 1 base, and 6 bases lay in between. The CDR3 totals 12 residues. The germline gives CDR1 SQVTM, CDR2 ANQGSEA.

This clonotype was observed a handful of times. The rearrangement uses TRBV20-1 and TRBJ2-5; D is undetermined. The germline V gene has CDR1 DFQATT and CDR2 SNEGSKA (reference sequence). The CDR3 covers 11 residues. Between the trimmed V and J ends, which lost 6 bases and 1 base, there was a span of 6 bases. CDR3 region: CSASIQETQYF. The CDR3 coding sequence is TGCAGTGCCTCCATCCAAGAGACCCAGTACTTC.

The chain carries TRBV20-1 and TRBJ2-4; 7 bases fit TRBD1. CDR1 and CDR2 from the germline V gene are DFQATT and SNEGSKA (reference sequence). The V segment lost 2 bases and the J segment 5 bases; nucleotides outside the gene matches: 6. CDR3 length equals 14 residues. The CDR3 DNA sequence: TGCAGTGCTAGAACTCCGACAGGGCAAAACATTCAGTACTTC. Its protein is CSARTPTGQNIQYF.

This clonotype was seen a handful of times. The chain links TRBV6-2 or TRBV6-3 to TRBJ2-3; D is ambiguous. The ends were cut back, 0 bases at V and 4 bases at J, with 8 bases in the middle. Germline assignment: CDR1 MNHEY and CDR2 SVGEGT. The CDR3 totals 14 residues. CDR3 DNA: TGTGCCAGCAGTTACTCGTACAGCTCAGATACGCAGTATTTT. Residues: CASSYSYSSDTQYF.

Points on this clonotype: At one of its ends the junction is not consistent with the germline gene, which may arise from a read error. The V and J genes are TRBV7-2 and TRBJ2-7, with 10 positions matching TRBD2. The CDR3 is made up of 14 amino acids. Germline V gene sequence: CDR1 SGHTA, CDR2 FQGNSA. In DNA, the CDR3 is TGTGCCAGCAGCGCACCCTTCGCATCTAGCGGGGGTGACTTC. Residues: CASSAPFASSGGDF.